The T cell receptor beta chain under discussion was sequenced for a study of blood T cell repertoires in COVID-19 (dated by TCRdb to 2019 to 2021). Regarding the study in general: Collaborator samples came from the United States, Italy and Spain and covered acute and convalescent phases of COVID-19. The repertoires were made available in a free public database intended to serve as a resource for research on the immune response to SARS-CoV-2. Subjects who had been exposed to COVID-19, were actively infected with it, or had recovered from it provided the deeply sampled blood TCRbeta repertoires that made up the dataset. Where available, HLA class I and class II types were taken from metadata supplied by the sample provider and were not determined by assay-based typing. The samples were drawn from two sources: the first 160 participants of the ongoing ImmuneRACE study, and 1,000 to 1,500 subjects contributed by 6 global collaborators. The material from the prospective study consisted of cDNA or gDNA derived from T cells, B-cell-depleted T cells, or PBMCs. A de-identified subject ID, COVID-19 status, age in years and sex were almost always included in the sample metadata.

The full study reports these points: Clinical and demographic metadata were provided uncurated, with the amount varying by source and participant.

Note on this clone: Its antigen specificity is not known. There are no base qualities to consult, and no much larger clone falls within one base.

One collaborating source in Seattle enrolled patients while the patients were actively infected and followed the patients over time throughout the course of disease. Each collaborating institution followed its own protocols to collect whole blood in K2EDTA tubes. Collaborator samples were shipped for TCRbeta analysis as frozen whole blood, isolated PBMCs, or DNA extracted from either sample type. The immunoSEQ Assay, a bias-controlled multiplex PCR, was used to amplify TCRbeta CDR3 regions from genomic DNA. In the paper's pipeline: Nucleated cell counts per sample were estimated from amplification of reference gene primers within the assay. To quantify the absolute abundance of each unique TCRbeta CDR3 rearrangement, sequence reads were collapsed and filtered. For each sample, productive Simpson clonality was calculated by taking the square root of Simpson's diversity index across productive rearrangements. Imported from immuneACCESS, the table was reduced by TCRdb to in-frame sequences with V and J called. These copies leave out some clones; in studies compared against another copy, an unresolved V gene accounts for under half, and the cause of the remainder is not known. Clone size and V and J calls were adopted from that table, with D and trimming inferred from the DNA. For this sample there are some 270,000 clones; around 82% appear just once. The ten most abundant clones make up 0.85% to 1% of the sample.

The CDR3 goes from the cysteine to the phenylalanine over 17 residues. CDR3 DNA is the only sequence kept; it has 51 bases, read in frame from the first base. For this chain, trimming is 3 bases at the V end and 2 bases at the J end, and the number of junction bases without a gene match is 9. Based on the germline V gene, the CDR1 and CDR2 sequences are SGHTA and FQGNSA. The sequenced sample was peripheral blood. The chain links TRBV7-2 with TRBJ2-1; 8 junctional bases match TRBD2. The sequence was obtained from a human donor with COVID-19, enrolled during active disease. The donor label of this sample is uncertain. CDR3 sequence: CASSFPSGSNAYNEQFF. The DNA reads TGTGCCAGCAGCTTCCCCAGCGGGAGTAACGCCTACAATGAGCAGTTCTTC.